The clone carrying this TCR beta chain was seen only once. Its antigen remains unknown. Through template switching, a universal primer site was introduced, and the cDNA contained unique molecular identifiers. TCRdb redid the calling of the 5' RACE reads with MiXCR, one entry per CDR3 protein. The sample carries 200,000 to 250,000 distinct CDR3 sequences, 10% recorded once. From germline, CDR1 is LGHNA and CDR2 YSLEER. Unmatched junction bases numbered 7, after V lost 0 bases and J lost 9 bases. The CDR3 extends over 16 amino acids. These data come from a study of identical twins. Study-wide points: Whereas memory repertoires showed no such difference, abundant cord blood beta clonotypes carried fewer insertions. For out-of-frame alpha sequences shared by twins, low generation probability was in excess. Less excess twin sharing appeared in beta out-of-frame sequences.

The source material was memory T cells sorted from blood. The genes are TRBV4-3 and TRBJ2-1, with TRBD1 matching 11 bases. This receptor was taken from a man over 45 in good health. CDR3 DNA sequence: TGCGCCAGCAGCCAAGATCTAGGACAGGGGGCAGGTGAGCAGTTCTTC. Translation: CASSQDLGQGAGEQFF.